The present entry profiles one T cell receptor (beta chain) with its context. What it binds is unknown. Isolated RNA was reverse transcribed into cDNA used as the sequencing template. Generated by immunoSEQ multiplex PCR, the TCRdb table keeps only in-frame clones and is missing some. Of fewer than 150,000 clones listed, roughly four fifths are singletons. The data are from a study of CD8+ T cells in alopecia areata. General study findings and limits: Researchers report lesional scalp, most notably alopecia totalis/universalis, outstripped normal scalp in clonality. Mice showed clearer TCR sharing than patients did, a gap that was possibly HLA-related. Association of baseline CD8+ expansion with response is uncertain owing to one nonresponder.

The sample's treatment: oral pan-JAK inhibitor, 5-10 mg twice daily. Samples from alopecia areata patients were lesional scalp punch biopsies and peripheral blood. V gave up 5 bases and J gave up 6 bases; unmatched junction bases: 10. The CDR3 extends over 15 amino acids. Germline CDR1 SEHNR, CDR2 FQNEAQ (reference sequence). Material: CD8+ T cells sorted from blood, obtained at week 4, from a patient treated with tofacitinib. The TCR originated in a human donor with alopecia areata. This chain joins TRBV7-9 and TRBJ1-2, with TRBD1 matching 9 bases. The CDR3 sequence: CASSAPGQGLDGYTF. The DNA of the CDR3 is TGTGCCAGCAGCGCTCCGGGACAGGGTTTGGATGGCTACACCTTC.